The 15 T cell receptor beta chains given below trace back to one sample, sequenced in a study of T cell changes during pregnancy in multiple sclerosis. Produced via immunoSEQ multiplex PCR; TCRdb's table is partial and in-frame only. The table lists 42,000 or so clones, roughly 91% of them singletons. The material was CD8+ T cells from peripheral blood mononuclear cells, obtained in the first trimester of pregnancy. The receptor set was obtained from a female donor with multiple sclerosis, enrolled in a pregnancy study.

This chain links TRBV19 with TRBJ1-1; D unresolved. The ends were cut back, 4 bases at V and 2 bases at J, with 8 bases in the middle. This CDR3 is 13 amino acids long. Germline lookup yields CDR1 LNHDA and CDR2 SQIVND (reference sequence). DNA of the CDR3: TGTGCCAGTAGTACCTCCTATAACACTGAAGCTTTCTTT. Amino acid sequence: CASSTSYNTEAFF.

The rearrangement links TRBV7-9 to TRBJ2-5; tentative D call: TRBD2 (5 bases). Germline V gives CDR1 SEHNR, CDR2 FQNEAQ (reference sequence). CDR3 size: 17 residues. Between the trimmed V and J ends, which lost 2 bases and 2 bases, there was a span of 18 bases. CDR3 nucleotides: TGTGCCAGCAGCTTATTGGGCGTGTCTAGCCCACAAGAGACCCAGTACTTC. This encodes CASSLLGVSSPQETQYF.

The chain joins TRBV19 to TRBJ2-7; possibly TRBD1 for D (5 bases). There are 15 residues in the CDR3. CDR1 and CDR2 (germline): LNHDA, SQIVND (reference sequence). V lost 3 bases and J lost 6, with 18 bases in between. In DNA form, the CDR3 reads TGTGCCAGTAGTATTTCGCCCGCAGGGTATCGCGAGCAGTACTTC. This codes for CASSISPAGYREQYF.

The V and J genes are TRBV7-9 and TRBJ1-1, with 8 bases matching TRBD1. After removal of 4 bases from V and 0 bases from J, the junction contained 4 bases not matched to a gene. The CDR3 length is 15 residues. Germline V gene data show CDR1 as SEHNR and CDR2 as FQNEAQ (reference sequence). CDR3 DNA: TGTGCCAGCAGCTCTAGACAGGGGATGAACACTGAAGCTTTCTTT. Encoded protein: CASSSRQGMNTEAFF.

For the CDR3, the DNA is TGTGCCAGCAGTTACTCCGGGACAGGGAGTGACGGGGAGCTGTTTTTT. It translates to CASSYSGTGSDGELFF. This sequence joins TRBV6-5 and TRBJ2-2; 9 bases fit TRBD1. V shed 0 bases and J 7 bases; nucleotides not matched to a gene: 6. Germline CDR1 is MNHEY and CDR2 is SVGAGI. The CDR3 runs to 16 residues.

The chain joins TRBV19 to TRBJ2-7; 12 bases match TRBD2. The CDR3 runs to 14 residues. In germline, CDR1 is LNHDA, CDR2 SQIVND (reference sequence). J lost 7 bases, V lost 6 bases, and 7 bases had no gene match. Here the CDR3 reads CASRLAGGVREQYF. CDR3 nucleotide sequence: TGTGCCAGTAGGCTAGCGGGAGGGGTTCGGGAGCAGTACTTC.

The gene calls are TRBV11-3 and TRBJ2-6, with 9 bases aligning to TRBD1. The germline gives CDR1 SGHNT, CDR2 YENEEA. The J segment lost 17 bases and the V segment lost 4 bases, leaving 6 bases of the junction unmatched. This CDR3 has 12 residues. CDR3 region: CASSSGTGRVTF. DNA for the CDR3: TGTGCCAGCAGCTCCGGGACAGGGAGGGTGACTTTC.

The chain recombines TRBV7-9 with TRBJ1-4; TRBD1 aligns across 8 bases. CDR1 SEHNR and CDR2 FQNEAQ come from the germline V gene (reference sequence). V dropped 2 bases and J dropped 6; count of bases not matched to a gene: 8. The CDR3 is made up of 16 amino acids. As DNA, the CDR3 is TGTGCCAGCAGCTTAAGACCAGGGGGCGTGGATGAAAAACTGTTTTTT. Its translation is CASSLRPGGVDEKLFF.

As DNA, the CDR3 is TGTGCCAGCACGCTGTCGGGTACGCAGTATTTT. Protein: CASTLSGTQYF. The rearrangement uses TRBV6-5 and TRBJ2-3; D ambiguous. Trimming pared 7 bases from V and 8 bases from J, leaving 10 bases between. Germline CDR1 and CDR2: MNHEY and SVGAGI. The CDR3 runs 11 residues.

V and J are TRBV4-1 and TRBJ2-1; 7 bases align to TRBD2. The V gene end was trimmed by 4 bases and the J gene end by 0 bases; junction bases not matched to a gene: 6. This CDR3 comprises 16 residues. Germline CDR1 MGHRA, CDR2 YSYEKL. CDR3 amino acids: CASSLEPSGSYNEQFF. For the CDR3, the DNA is TGCGCCAGCAGCCTGGAGCCTAGCGGCTCCTACAATGAGCAGTTCTTC.

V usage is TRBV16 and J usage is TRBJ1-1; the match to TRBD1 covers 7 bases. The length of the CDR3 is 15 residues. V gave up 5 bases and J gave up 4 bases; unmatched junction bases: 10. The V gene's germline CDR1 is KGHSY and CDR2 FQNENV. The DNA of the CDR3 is TGTGCCAGCAGCTTAACCTCAGGGGGTGGCACTGAAGCTTTCTTT. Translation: CASSLTSGGGTEAFF.

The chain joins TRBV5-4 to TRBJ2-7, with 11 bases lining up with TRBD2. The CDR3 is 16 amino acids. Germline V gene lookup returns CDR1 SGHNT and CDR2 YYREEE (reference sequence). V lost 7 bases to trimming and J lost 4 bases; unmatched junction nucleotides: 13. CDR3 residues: CASPLPPTSGTYEQYF. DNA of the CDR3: TGTGCCAGCCCCCTCCCCCCGACTAGCGGGACGTACGAGCAGTACTTC.

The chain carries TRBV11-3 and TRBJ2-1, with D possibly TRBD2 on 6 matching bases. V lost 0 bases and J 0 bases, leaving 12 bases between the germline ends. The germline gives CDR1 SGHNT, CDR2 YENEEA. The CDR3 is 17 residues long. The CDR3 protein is CASSLEGGRSSYNEQFF. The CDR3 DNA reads TGTGCCAGCAGCTTAGAGGGAGGCAGAAGCTCCTACAATGAGCAGTTCTTC.

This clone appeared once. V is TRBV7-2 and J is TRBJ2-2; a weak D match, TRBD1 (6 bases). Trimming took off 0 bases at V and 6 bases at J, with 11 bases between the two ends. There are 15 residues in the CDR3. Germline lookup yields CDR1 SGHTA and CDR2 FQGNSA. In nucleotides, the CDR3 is TGTGCCAGCAGCTTAGCCAGGGGCTTGTCCGGGGAGCTGTTTTTT. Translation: CASSLARGLSGELFF. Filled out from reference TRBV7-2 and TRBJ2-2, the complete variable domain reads GAGVSQSPSNKVTEKGKDVELRCDPISGHTALYWYRQSLGQGLEFLIYFQGNSAPDKSGLPSDRFSAERTGGSVSTLTIQRTQQEDSAVYLCASSLARGLSGELFFGEGSRLTVL.

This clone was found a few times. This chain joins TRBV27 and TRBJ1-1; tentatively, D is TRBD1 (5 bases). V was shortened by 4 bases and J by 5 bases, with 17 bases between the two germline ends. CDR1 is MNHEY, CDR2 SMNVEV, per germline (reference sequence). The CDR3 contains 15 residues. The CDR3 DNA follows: TGTGCCAGCAGTTCCCCCGCTCGGGGGACGACTGAAGCTTTCTTT. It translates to CASSSPARGTTEAFF.